These 15 T cell receptor beta chains were sequenced from one sample in a study of Tregs in tolerant kidney transplant recipients. Mixed chimerism was transient after nonmyeloablative marrow transplants from related graft donors. The method was immunoSEQ multiplex PCR; TCRdb's version includes in-frame clones alone and lacks a portion of them. The sample has about 100,000 clones; 93% are singletons. This specimen consisted of CD4+ T cells from blood (PBMCs), obtained 12 months after the transplant. These receptor sequences come from a human patient who received a combined kidney and bone marrow transplant. A share of the T cells may be of graft donor origin.

The J gene is TRBJ2-1, the V gene TRBV7-2; 8 bases are a match to TRBD2. Germline V lookup: CDR1 SGHTA, CDR2 FQGNSA. Trimming took 3 bases from V and 2 from J; bases not matched to a gene: 9. There are 17 residues in the CDR3. This CDR3 is CASSFRSLTSAYNEQFF. CDR3 sequence (DNA): TGTGCCAGCAGCTTTCGTTCCCTGACTAGCGCCTACAATGAGCAGTTCTTC.

This chain uses TRBV4-3 with TRBJ2-5, with 12 bases matching TRBD2. V lost 1 base and J lost 0; bases outside the gene matches: 0. CDR3 length equals 16 residues. Germline CDR1 reads LGHNA; CDR2 reads YSLEER. CDR3 sequence reads: CASSQGLAGDQETQYF. In DNA form, the CDR3 reads TGCGCCAGCAGCCAAGGACTAGCGGGAGACCAAGAGACCCAGTACTTC.

The chain has TRBV7-6 and TRBJ2-1; D perhaps matches TRBD2 (7 bases). The CDR3 runs 16 residues. CDR1 and CDR2 from the germline V gene are SGHVS and FNYEAQ. V was trimmed by 4 bases and J by 4 bases, leaving 17 bases between them. For the CDR3, the DNA is TGTGCCAGCAGCTCAAGGACGGGGGGCCTATACAATGAGCAGTTCTTC. Translating it yields CASSSRTGGLYNEQFF.

Concerning this clone: A read error may account for a junction end that differs from germline. This same CDR3 is encoded by further DNA sequences in the sample. The rearrangement joins TRBV7-3 to TRBJ1-6; D unresolved. Germline assignment: CDR1 SGHTA and CDR2 FQGTGA. There are 15 residues in the CDR3. The chain's CDR3 is CASSLTRSYNSPLHF. The CDR3 DNA reads TGTGCCAGCAGCTTAACACGGTCATATAATTCCCCCCTCCACTTT.

The V and J genes are TRBV4-1 and TRBJ2-2; D is unresolved. Looked up from germline, CDR1 is MGHRA and CDR2 is YSYEKL. This CDR3 contains 14 residues. V was trimmed by 1 base and J by 6 bases, leaving 9 bases between them. The DNA of the CDR3 is TGCGCCAGCAGCCAAGGGAGCAGAGCCGGGGAGCTGTTTTTT. Its translation is CASSQGSRAGELFF.

The V call is TRBV23-1, the J call TRBJ2-6, with a weak D call TRBD2 (5 bases). TRBV23-1 is identified as an open reading frame with a role that is uncertain. CDR3 size: 20 residues. Trimming cost V 4 bases and J 1 base, with 23 bases left between them. CDR3 amino acids: CASSPDRDDDRMSGANVLTF. In DNA, the CDR3 is TGCGCCAGCAGTCCCGACCGGGATGATGACCGAATGTCTGGGGCCAACGTCCTGACTTTC.

The chain couples TRBV7-2 to TRBJ1-2; 8 bases are shared with TRBD1. From germline, CDR1 is SGHTA and CDR2 FQGNSA. V dropped 4 bases and J dropped 1; count of bases not matched to a gene: 2. The CDR3 sequence is 14 residues long. The CDR3 DNA reads as TGTGCCAGCAGCTCGGGACAGGATAACTATGGCTACACCTTC. It yields the protein CASSSGQDNYGYTF.

The chain combines TRBV7-2 with TRBJ2-1; 7 nucleotides line up with TRBD1. Per germline, CDR1 SGHTA and CDR2 FQGNSA. The CDR3 extends over 13 amino acids. V shed 5 bases and J 9 bases; nucleotides not matched to a gene: 7. The CDR3 loop reads CASSRWDSGEQFF. The DNA for the CDR3 is TGTGCCAGCAGCCGGTGGGACAGTGGTGAGCAGTTCTTC.

The chain recombines TRBV27 with TRBJ2-2; D is unresolved. The CDR3 totals 13 residues. CDR1 is MNHEY, CDR2 SMNVEV, per germline (reference sequence). V dropped 4 bases and J dropped 4 bases, with 7 bases sitting between them. CDR3 sequence: CASSYPGTGELFF. The CDR3 DNA follows: TGTGCCAGCAGTTACCCCGGCACCGGGGAGCTGTTTTTT.

The chain carries TRBV7-3 and TRBJ2-7; D ambiguous. V shed 1 base and J shed 3 bases, with 10 bases lying between them. Looked up from germline, CDR1 is SGHTA and CDR2 is FQGTGA. This CDR3 is 14 amino acids long. The CDR3 coding sequence is TGTGCCAGCAGCTTAAGGGCTACCTTCTACGAGCAGTACTTC. Translation: CASSLRATFYEQYF.

On this clone itself: The sample contains more than one DNA sequence encoding this CDR3. The DNA for the CDR3 is TGTGCCAGCAGCTTGTTGGGACAAAATAATTCACCCCTCCACTTT. This sequence encodes CASSLLGQNNSPLHF. The rearrangement uses TRBV5-4 and TRBJ1-6, with D tentatively TRBD1 (6 bases). The CDR3 totals 15 residues. CDR1 is SGHNT and CDR2 is YYREEE in the germline V gene (reference sequence). V was shortened by 1 base and J by 5 bases, with 10 bases between the two germline ends.

This chain joins TRBV2 and TRBJ2-3, with D hard to call. Looked up from germline, CDR1 is SNHLY and CDR2 is FYNNEI. This CDR3 is built from 13 residues. Trimming pared 1 base from V and 4 bases from J, leaving 6 bases between. DNA for the CDR3: TGTGCCAGCAGTGAAGGCGGCGCAGATACGCAGTATTTT. Encoded protein: CASSEGGADTQYF.

This chain joins TRBV7-3 and TRBJ2-3; TRBD2 aligns across 13 bases. Losses at the gene ends were 1 base for V and 2 bases for J; bases not matched to a gene: 3. CDR1 and CDR2 (germline): SGHTA, FQGTGA. The CDR3 has 17 residues. CDR3 coding DNA: TGTGCCAGCAGCTTAATGGGACTAGCGGGGAACACAGATACGCAGTATTTT. Translation: CASSLMGLAGNTDTQYF. Based on the CDR3 plus reference TRBV7-3 and TRBJ2-3, the full variable domain is GAGVSQTPSNKVTEKGKYVELRCDPISGHTALYWYRQSLGQGPEFLIYFQGTGAADDSGLPNDRFFAVRPEGSVSTLKIQRTERGDSAVYLCASSLMGLAGNTDTQYFGPGTRLTVL.

This rearrangement joins TRBV6-5 to TRBJ1-2; the D is unclear. CDR1 is MNHEY and CDR2 is SVGAGI in the germline V gene. This CDR3 is 15 amino acids long. Trimming pared 6 bases from V and 0 bases from J, leaving 14 bases between. CDR3 sequence: CASSLLASPNYGYTF. In nucleotides, the CDR3 is TGTGCCAGCAGCCTCCTGGCCTCGCCTAACTATGGCTACACCTTC.

CDR3 bases: TGTGCCAGCAGCTTAGGGGTTGGGCCTAACTATGGCTACACCTTC. Its translation is CASSLGVGPNYGYTF. The J gene is TRBJ1-2, the V gene TRBV11-1; no definite D call. V was cut by 1 base and J by 0 bases, with 9 bases left in between. CDR1 and CDR2 from the germline V gene are SGHAT and FQDESV (reference sequence). The CDR3 is made up of 15 amino acids.